Listed below are T cell receptor beta chains from one sample, sequenced in a study of cytomegalovirus exposure and HLA in healthy donors. Assay used: immunoSEQ multiplex PCR; TCRdb lists only in-frame clones, some missing. Of 50,000 to 65,000 clones listed, approximately 82% are singletons. The sample was PBMCs. The source of these receptors is a young woman in good health and CMV-seronegative. Both conserved end residues are part of each CDR3.

CDR3aa,v_gene,j_gene,len
CASSPGQNEQFF,TRBV18,TRBJ2-1,12
CASSLAGGLAGQSSYNEQFF,TRBV7-6,TRBJ2-1,20
CASSERPGQGFNEQFF,TRBV6-4,TRBJ2-1,16
CASNPDSPEQYF,TRBV6-1,TRBJ2-7,12
CASSQVGTSPTDTQYF,TRBV4-2,TRBJ2-3,16
CASRPVRVSGANGLTF,TRBV11-2,TRBJ2-6,16
CASSPGLAGLADTQYF,TRBV7-9,TRBJ2-3,16
CASSRRTLEGDTF,TRBV5-6,TRBJ1-2,13
CASSLNGQRLEAFF,TRBV7-9,TRBJ1-1,14
CASSARDRGDGYTF,TRBV11-2,TRBJ1-2,14
CASSRGGGTNYEQYF,TRBV18,TRBJ2-7,15
CASSFPSGRVSPYEQYF,TRBV7-8,TRBJ2-7,17
CASSRTGSNGYTF,TRBV7-6,TRBJ1-2,13
CASSLLTGSGNTIYF,TRBV11-2,TRBJ1-3,15
CAISDPPWGELF,TRBV10-3,TRBJ2-1,12
CASKTANTGELFF,TRBV19,TRBJ2-2,13
CASSDQGIGTDTQYF,TRBV11-2,TRBJ2-3,15
CASSLTSVEGTQYF,TRBV5-1,TRBJ2-5,14
CASSLGLTSGSGGTQYF,TRBV7-6,TRBJ2-5,17
CASSSAYNTEAFF,TRBV19,TRBJ1-1,13
CASSLTGGASFANYGYTF,TRBV5-6,TRBJ1-2,18
CASAPPGGIADTQYF,TRBV9,TRBJ2-3,15
CASSVIEAFF,TRBV2,TRBJ1-1,10
CASSGYTGRGTEAFF,TRBV6-1,TRBJ1-1,15
CASSQDEIAGDEQFF,TRBV4-1,TRBJ2-1,15
CASSGAPNQPQHF,TRBV28,TRBJ1-5,13
CASSIEVGNQPQHF,TRBV19,TRBJ1-5,14
CASSPQGAVGTDTQYF,TRBV7-3,TRBJ2-3,16
CASSPTPLAGETQYF,TRBV5-1,TRBJ2-5,15
CASSSGQGFFTDTQYF,TRBV7-3,TRBJ2-3,16
CASSLVRGANYGYTF,TRBV27,TRBJ1-2,15
CASSSRRGTGGNQETQYF,TRBV7-9,TRBJ2-5,18
CASRRGGGNTIYF,TRBV28,TRBJ1-3,13
CASPSGGGVSPAPTGTQYF,TRBV7-9,TRBJ2-3,19
CASSLTVSSEAFF,TRBV27,TRBJ1-1,13
CASSLQVNTEAFF,TRBV7-6,TRBJ1-1,13
CASSLYRELAETQYF,TRBV27,TRBJ2-5,15
CASHLDRVKSPLHF,TRBV28,TRBJ1-6,14
CASNQRLAGPYEQYF,TRBV6-1,TRBJ2-7,15
CASSPSGQGSYEQYF,TRBV4-1,.,15
CASSPLPFGAFF,TRBV18,TRBJ1-1,12
CASSSLQGRLTEAFF,TRBV5-1,TRBJ1-1,15
CASRAPEQGGLEAFF,TRBV5-1,TRBJ1-1,15
CASSFGPRGEKLFF,TRBV28,TRBJ1-4,14
CASSLTEIYNEQFF,TRBV5-1,TRBJ2-1,14
CASSLAWTSGYNSYEQYF,TRBV7-8,TRBJ2-7,18
CASSETGGGNQPQHF,TRBV7-8,TRBJ1-5,15
CASSPRQRGFGKNIQYF,TRBV18,TRBJ2-4,17
CASAGGEFYNEQFF,TRBV6-1,TRBJ2-1,14
CASSAGQGANEQFF,TRBV6-4,TRBJ2-1,14
CASSDLGVLPDRGYQPQHF,TRBV10-2,TRBJ1-5,19
CASSLIPGNNEQFF,TRBV28,TRBJ2-1,14
CASSDRGYNSPLHF,TRBV7-9,TRBJ1-6,14
CASSSASGTGTYGYTF,TRBV5-8,TRBJ1-2,16